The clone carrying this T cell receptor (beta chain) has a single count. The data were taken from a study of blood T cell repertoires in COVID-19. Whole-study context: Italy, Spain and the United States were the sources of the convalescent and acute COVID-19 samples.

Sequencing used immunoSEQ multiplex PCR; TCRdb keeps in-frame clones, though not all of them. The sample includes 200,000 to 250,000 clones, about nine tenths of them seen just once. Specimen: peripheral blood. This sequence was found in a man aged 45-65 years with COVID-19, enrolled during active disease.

The DNA for the CDR3 is TGTGCCAGCAGTTTATCAGGGGAGGATACGCAGTATTTT. Residues: CASSLSGEDTQYF. The chain uses TRBV6-6 and TRBJ2-3; weak D call: TRBD1 (6 bases). CDR3 length: 13 residues. Germline V gene sequence: CDR1 MNHNY, CDR2 SVGAGI (reference sequence). Trimming stripped 4 bases from V and 6 bases from J, with 11 bases between.